This TCR beta chain was found in a study of a mutant IDH1 vaccine in newly diagnosed glioma. The CDR3 is made up of 15 amino acids. Deletions cut 3 bases from V and 3 bases from J, with 16 bases between. Germline V gene lookup returns CDR1 SGHNT and CDR2 YYREEE (reference sequence). Time point indicated: week 23, last vaccination. Vaccination used 300 ug of mutant IDH1 20-mer peptide per dose, with topical imiquimod. The donors had new WHO grade 3 or 4 astrocytomas; these were IDH1-mutant and ATRX-lost. Method: immunoSEQ multiplex PCR; TCRdb's copy keeps in-frame clones and lacks some. The table includes 25,000 to 35,000 clones, around 80% detected once. To note about this clone: As yet, its antigen is unknown.

This clonotype was obtained from a woman aged 18-29 years with glioma. The specimen was PBMCs, collected from a glioma patient whose treatment included an IDH1 peptide vaccine. The V gene is TRBV5-4, the J gene TRBJ2-7; D gene uncertain. The CDR3 protein is CASSSQSISNYEQYF. Written as DNA, the CDR3 is TGTGCCAGCAGCTCCCAGTCGATCAGTAACTACGAGCAGTACTTC.